These 18 T cell receptor beta chains were all obtained from the same sample, sequenced in a study of blood T cell repertoires in COVID-19. Measured with immunoSEQ multiplex PCR; TCRdb has only the in-frame clones, and not every one. The profile covers over 90,000 clones, with more than 70% appearing a single time and about 20% taken by the ten largest. The sequenced material came from peripheral blood. These receptors were collected from a human donor in a cohort sampled during active COVID-19.

The chain combines TRBV29-1 with TRBJ1-1, with TRBD1 matching 9 bases. Germline CDR1 SQVTM, CDR2 ANQGSEA. The CDR3 is 13 residues long. J was trimmed by 5 bases and V by 6 bases; bases with no gene match: 7. The CDR3 nucleotides read TGCAGCGTCATACAGGGGGCTGGGACTGAAGCTTTCTTT. Translation: CSVIQGAGTEAFF.

This clone was detected once. The CDR3 sequence is CASSFGPWARGNQPQHF. The CDR3 DNA sequence: TGTGCCAGCAGCTTCGGCCCGTGGGCGCGGGGCAATCAGCCCCAGCATTTT. The chain joins TRBV5-8 to TRBJ1-5; D gene ambiguous. CDR1 and CDR2 (germline): SGHTS, YDEGEE. V dropped 2 bases and J dropped 2 bases, with 17 bases sitting between them. This CDR3 comprises 17 residues.

The chain joins TRBV6-2 or TRBV6-3 to TRBJ2-7; 10 nucleotides match TRBD1. Germline lookup yields CDR1 MNHEY and CDR2 SVGEGT. The trim removed 3 bases at V and 7 bases at J, leaving 6 bases unmatched. The CDR3 consists of 14 residues. The CDR3 region is CASSYGTGAREQYF. CDR3 in DNA: TGTGCCAGCAGTTATGGGACAGGGGCGAGGGAGCAGTACTTC.

This clone occurred a few times. The chain uses TRBV29-1 and TRBJ2-3, with TRBD2 matching over 10 bases. Germline V gene data show CDR1 as SQVTM and CDR2 as ANQGSEA. The CDR3 runs to 12 residues. V lost 2 bases and J lost 8; bases outside the gene matches: 1. CDR3 protein: CSVERTSGTQYF. The CDR3 DNA reads TGCAGCGTTGAACGGACTAGCGGTACGCAGTATTTT.

The chain employs TRBV7-9 and TRBJ2-3; TRBD2 agrees at 7 bases. With V trimmed by 1 base and J by 2 bases, 9 bases remained unmatched. The CDR3 runs to 17 residues. Germline lookup yields CDR1 SEHNR and CDR2 FQNEAQ (reference sequence). In DNA, the CDR3 is TGTGCCAGCAGCTTAGTGGGCGCTAGCGGATACACAGATACGCAGTATTTT. Its protein product is CASSLVGASGYTDTQYF.

The chain uses TRBV5-1 and TRBJ2-5; 9 bases map to TRBD1. J gave up 1 base and V 0 bases, and 4 bases lay outside the gene matches. This CDR3 is 16 amino acids long. Germline V gene data show CDR1 as SGHRS and CDR2 as YFSETQ. The CDR3 protein is CASSLVGTGFQETQYF. The DNA of the CDR3 is TGCGCCAGCAGCTTGGTGGGGACAGGGTTCCAAGAGACCCAGTACTTC.

V is TRBV2 and J is TRBJ1-4; D call uncertain. Germline CDR1 is SNHLY and CDR2 is FYNNEI. This CDR3 has 16 amino acids. The V end was cut by 1 base, the J end by 3 bases, with 12 bases between. CDR3 sequence (DNA): TGTGCCAGCAGTGAAGAGCCCCGACGGGCTAATGAAAAACTGTTTTTT. Its protein is CASSEEPRRANEKLFF. Looking up the rest from reference TRBV2 and TRBJ1-4 gives the full variable domain: EPEVTQTPSHQVTQMGQEVILRCVPISNHLYFYWYRQILGQKVEFLVSFYNNEISEKSEIFDDQFSVERPDGSNFTLKIRSTKLEDSAMYFCASSEEPRRANEKLFFGSGTQLSVL.

The chain recombines TRBV9 with TRBJ2-5; perhaps TRBD2 as D (6 bases). Germline-derived CDR1 and CDR2 are SGDLS and YYNGEE. Trimming removed 3 bases at V and 3 bases at J, with 24 bases between. This CDR3 contains 18 residues. The CDR3 here is CASSAAVRFGGPKETQYF. DNA for the CDR3: TGTGCCAGCAGCGCCGCCGTTCGTTTCGGAGGGCCTAAAGAGACCCAGTACTTC.

The chain recombines TRBV9 with TRBJ2-1; D is undetermined. V gave up 0 bases and J gave up 2 bases, with 9 bases separating them. This CDR3 has 15 amino acids. Germline CDR1 is SGDLS and CDR2 is YYNGEE. The CDR3: CASSVELNPYNEQFF. The DNA for the CDR3 is TGTGCCAGCAGCGTAGAGCTGAATCCCTACAATGAGCAGTTCTTC.

The rearrangement links TRBV28 to TRBJ2-1; no reliable D call. The CDR3 has 11 residues. The germline V gene has CDR1 MDHEN and CDR2 SYDVKM. V was clipped by 7 bases and J by 7 bases, with 8 bases between them. CDR3 amino acids: CASMSWNEQFF. Here the CDR3 DNA reads TGTGCCAGCATGAGTTGGAATGAGCAGTTCTTC. The full variable domain, rest sourced from reference TRBV28 and TRBJ2-1, is DVKVTQSSRYLVKRTGEKVFLECVQDMDHENMFWYRQDPGLGLRLIYFSYDVKMKEKGDIPEGYSVSREKKERFSLILESASTNQTSMYLCASMSWNEQFFGPGTRLTVL.

In this sample, this clone turned up a few times. The chain joins TRBV5-6 to TRBJ2-7; 13 bases are a match to TRBD2. Germline CDR1 reads SGHDT; CDR2 reads YYEEEE. The CDR3 runs 15 residues. Trimming removed 5 bases from V and 2 bases from J; junction bases left unmatched: 4. This CDR3 reads CASRKGLAGTYEQYF. CDR3 nucleotides: TGTGCCAGCAGAAAGGGACTAGCGGGGACCTACGAGCAGTACTTC.

This clone has only one observation. The V and J genes are TRBV19 and TRBJ2-1; 8 nucleotides align to TRBD2. The CDR3 is made up of 15 amino acids. Germline trimming cut 1 base from V and 2 bases from J; bases unmatched to any gene: 1. The germline CDR1 and CDR2 sequences are LNHDA and SQIVND (reference sequence). The CDR3 bases are TGTGCCAGTAGTATAGGTAGCGGGGCCTACAATGAGCAGTTCTTC. Translation: CASSIGSGAYNEQFF.

The chain combines TRBV5-4 with TRBJ2-3; 7 bases align to TRBD1. The length of the CDR3 is 15 residues. V gave up 4 bases and J gave up 1 base; unmatched junction bases: 6. The V gene's germline CDR1 is SGHNT and CDR2 YYREEE (reference sequence). The CDR3 spells CASSPRQGGTDTQYF. The CDR3 bases are TGTGCCAGCAGCCCGAGACAGGGAGGCACAGATACGCAGTATTTT.

This clone was counted between two and nine times. One end of the junction varies from germline; a read error may be responsible. The genes are TRBV6-1 and TRBJ1-1; 7 positions match TRBD1. CDR3 size: 14 residues. CDR1 and CDR2 (germline): MNHNS, SASEGT. The CDR3 loop is CASREGGRSTEAFF. CDR3 sequence (DNA): TGTGCCAGCAGAGAAGGGGGCCGGAGCACTGAAGCTTTCTTT.

The chain has TRBV18 and TRBJ1-2, with a possible D match to TRBD1 (6 bases). The CDR3 spans 14 residues. Deletions cut 3 bases from V and 1 base from J, with 9 bases between. The germline CDR1 and CDR2 sequences are KGHSH and LQKENI. CDR3 DNA: TGTGCCAGCTCACCGGACAGAAGTAACTATGGCTACACCTTC. Translated, it gives CASSPDRSNYGYTF.

This clone was seen once. The chain links TRBV11-2 to TRBJ1-4; no firm D call. Germline V gene sequence: CDR1 SGHAT, CDR2 FQNNGV. The CDR3 consists of 14 residues. The ends were cut back, 5 bases at V and 7 bases at J, with 14 bases in the middle. The CDR3 DNA reads TGTGCCAGCAGCCTCAGAGTCGGGAGTGAAAAACTGTTTTTT. It yields the protein CASSLRVGSEKLFF.

The chain links TRBV15 to TRBJ1-5; D may be TRBD1 (6 bases). V lost 0 bases and J lost 3, with 15 bases in between. Germline CDR1 LNHNV, CDR2 YYDKDF (reference sequence). The CDR3 consists of 17 residues. CDR3 bases: TGTGCCACCAGCAGAGATGTCGGGGCAGGGGTCAATCAGCCCCAGCATTTT. Protein product: CATSRDVGAGVNQPQHF.

By share, this clone ranks as medium-sized. The gene calls are TRBV14 and TRBJ2-7, with a weak D call TRBD1 (6 bases). The CDR3 is made up of 15 amino acids. With 1 base removed from V and 6 bases from J, the gap between germline ends came to 16 bases. Germline assignment: CDR1 SGHDN and CDR2 FVKESK. The CDR3 loop reads CASSQGATGWREQYF. DNA for the CDR3: TGTGCCAGCAGCCAAGGAGCGACAGGTTGGCGCGAGCAGTACTTC.